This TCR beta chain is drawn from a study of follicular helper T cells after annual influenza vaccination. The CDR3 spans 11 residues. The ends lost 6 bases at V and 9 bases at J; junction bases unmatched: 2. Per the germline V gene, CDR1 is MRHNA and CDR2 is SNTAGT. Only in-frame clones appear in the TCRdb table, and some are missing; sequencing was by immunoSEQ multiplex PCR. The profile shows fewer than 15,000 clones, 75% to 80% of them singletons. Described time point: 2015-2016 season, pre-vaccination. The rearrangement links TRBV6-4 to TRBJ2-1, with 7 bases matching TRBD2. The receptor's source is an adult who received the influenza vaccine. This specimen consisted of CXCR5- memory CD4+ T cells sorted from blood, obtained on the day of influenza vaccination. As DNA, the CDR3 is TGTGCCAGCAGGGGGAGGGGTGAGCAGTTCTTC. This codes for CASRGRGEQFF.